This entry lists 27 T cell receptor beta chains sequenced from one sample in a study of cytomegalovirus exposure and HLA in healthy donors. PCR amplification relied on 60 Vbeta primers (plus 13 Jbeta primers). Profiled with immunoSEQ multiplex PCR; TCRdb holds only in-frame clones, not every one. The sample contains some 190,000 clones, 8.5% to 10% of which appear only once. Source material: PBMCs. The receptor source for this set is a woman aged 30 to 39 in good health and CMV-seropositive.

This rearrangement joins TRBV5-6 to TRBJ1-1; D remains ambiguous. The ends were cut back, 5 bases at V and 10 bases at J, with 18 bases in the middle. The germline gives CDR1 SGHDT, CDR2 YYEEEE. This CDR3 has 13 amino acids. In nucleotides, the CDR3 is TGTGCCAGCAGTTCCCGACGGAGGCTGGGAGCTTTCTTT. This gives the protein CASSSRRRLGAFF.

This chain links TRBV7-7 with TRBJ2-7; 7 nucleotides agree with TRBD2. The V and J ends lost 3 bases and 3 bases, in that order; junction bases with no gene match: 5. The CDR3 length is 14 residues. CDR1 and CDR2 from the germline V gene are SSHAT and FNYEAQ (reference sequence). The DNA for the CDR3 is TGTGCCAGCAGCTTTAGGGAGGGGAACTACGAGCAGTACTTC. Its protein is CASSFREGNYEQYF.

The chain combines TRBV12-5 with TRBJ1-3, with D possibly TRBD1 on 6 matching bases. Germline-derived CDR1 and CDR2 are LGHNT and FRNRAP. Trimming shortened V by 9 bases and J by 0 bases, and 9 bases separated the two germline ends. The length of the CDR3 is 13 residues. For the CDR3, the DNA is TGTGCTAGCGGACAGAGCTCTGGAAACACCATATATTTT. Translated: CASGQSSGNTIYF.

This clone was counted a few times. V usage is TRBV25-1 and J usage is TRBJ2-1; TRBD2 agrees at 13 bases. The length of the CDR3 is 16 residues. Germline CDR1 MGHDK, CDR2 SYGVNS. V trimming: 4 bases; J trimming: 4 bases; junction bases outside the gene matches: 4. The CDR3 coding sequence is TGTGCCAGCAGTGCCCAGACTAGCGGGGGGTACAATGAGCAGTTCTTC. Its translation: CASSAQTSGGYNEQFF.

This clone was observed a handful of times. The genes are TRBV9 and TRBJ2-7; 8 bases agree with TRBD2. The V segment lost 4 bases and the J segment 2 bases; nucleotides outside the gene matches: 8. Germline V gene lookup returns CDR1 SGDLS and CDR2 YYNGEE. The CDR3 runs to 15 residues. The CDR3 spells CASSPRGGSAYEQYF. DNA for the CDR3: TGTGCCAGCAGCCCCCGGGGGGGGTCCGCCTACGAGCAGTACTTC.

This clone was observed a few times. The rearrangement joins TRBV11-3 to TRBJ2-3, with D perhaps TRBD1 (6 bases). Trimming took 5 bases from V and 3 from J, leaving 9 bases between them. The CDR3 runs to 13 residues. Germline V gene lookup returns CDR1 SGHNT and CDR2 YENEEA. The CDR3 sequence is CASSRQETDTQYF. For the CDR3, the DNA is TGTGCCAGCAGCCGACAGGAAACAGATACGCAGTATTTT.

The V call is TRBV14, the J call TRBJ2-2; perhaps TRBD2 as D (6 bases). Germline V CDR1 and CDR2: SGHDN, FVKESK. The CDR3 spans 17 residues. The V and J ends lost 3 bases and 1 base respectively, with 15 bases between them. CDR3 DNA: TGTGCCAGCAGCCAGGAGGGGATAGCGGAGAACACCGGGGAGCTGTTTTTT. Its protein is CASSQEGIAENTGELFF.

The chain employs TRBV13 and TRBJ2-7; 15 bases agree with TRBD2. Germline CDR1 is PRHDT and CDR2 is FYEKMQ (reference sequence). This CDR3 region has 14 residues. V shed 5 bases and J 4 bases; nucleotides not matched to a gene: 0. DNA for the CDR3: TGTGCCAGCAGCGGACTAGCGGGAGGGTACGAGCAGTACTTC. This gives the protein CASSGLAGGYEQYF.

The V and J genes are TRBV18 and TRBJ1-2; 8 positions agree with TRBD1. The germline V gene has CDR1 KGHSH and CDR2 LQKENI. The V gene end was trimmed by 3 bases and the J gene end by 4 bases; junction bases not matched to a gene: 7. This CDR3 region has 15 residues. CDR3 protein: CASSPDETGVYGYTF. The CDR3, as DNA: TGTGCCAGCTCACCTGATGAGACAGGGGTCTATGGCTACACCTTC.

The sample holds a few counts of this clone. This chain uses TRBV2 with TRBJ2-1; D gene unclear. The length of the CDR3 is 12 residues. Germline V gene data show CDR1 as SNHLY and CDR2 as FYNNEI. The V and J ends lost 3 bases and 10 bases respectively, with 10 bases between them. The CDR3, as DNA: TGTGCCAGCAGTGAGTATGAGACAGAGCAGTTCTTC. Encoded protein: CASSEYETEQFF.

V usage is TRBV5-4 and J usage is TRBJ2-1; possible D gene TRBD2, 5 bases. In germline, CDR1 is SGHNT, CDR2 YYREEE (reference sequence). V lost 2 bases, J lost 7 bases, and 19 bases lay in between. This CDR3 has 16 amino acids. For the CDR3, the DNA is TGTGCCAGCAGCTTACTCGGGAAAGTAAGTGGGAATGAGCAGTTCTTC. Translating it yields CASSLLGKVSGNEQFF.

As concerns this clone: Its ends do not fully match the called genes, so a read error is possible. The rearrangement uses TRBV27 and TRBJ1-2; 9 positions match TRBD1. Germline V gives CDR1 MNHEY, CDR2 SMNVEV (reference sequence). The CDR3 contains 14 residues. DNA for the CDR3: TGTCCCAGCACCGGACAGGGGCTATTCGGAGGCTACACCTTC. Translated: CPSTGQGLFGGYTF.

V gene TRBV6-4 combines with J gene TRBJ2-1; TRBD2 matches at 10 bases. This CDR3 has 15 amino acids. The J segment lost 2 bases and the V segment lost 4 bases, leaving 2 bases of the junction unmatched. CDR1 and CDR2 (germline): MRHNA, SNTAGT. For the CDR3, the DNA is TGTGCCAGCAGTGGGAGCGGGAGGGCCTACAATGAGCAGTTCTTC. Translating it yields CASSGSGRAYNEQFF.

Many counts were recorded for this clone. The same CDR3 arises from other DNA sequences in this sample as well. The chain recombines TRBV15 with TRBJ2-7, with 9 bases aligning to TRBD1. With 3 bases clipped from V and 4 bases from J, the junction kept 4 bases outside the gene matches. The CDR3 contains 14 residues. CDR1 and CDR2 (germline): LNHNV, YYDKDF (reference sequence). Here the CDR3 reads CATSRGQGNYEQYF. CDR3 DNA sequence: TGTGCCACCAGCAGGGGACAGGGAAATTACGAGCAGTACTTC. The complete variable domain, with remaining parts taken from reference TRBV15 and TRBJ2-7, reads DAMVIQNPRYQVTQFGKPVTLSCSQTLNHNVMYWYQQKSSQAPKLLFHYYDKDFNNEADTPDNFQSRRPNTSFCFLDIRSPGLGDTAMYLCATSRGQGNYEQYFGPGTRLTVT.

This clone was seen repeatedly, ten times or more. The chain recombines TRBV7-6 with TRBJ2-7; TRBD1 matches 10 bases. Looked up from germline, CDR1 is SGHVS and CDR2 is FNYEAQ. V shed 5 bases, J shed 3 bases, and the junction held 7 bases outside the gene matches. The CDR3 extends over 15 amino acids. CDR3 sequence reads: CASSPGTGALYEQYF. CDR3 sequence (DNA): TGTGCCAGCAGCCCCGGGACAGGGGCCCTCTACGAGCAGTACTTC.

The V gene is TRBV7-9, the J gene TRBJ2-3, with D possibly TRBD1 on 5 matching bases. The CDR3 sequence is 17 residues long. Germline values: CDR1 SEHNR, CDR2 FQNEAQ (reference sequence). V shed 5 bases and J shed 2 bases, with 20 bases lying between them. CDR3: CASSPSVWGFYTDTQYF. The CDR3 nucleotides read TGTGCCAGCAGCCCGAGCGTTTGGGGCTTCTACACAGATACGCAGTATTTT.

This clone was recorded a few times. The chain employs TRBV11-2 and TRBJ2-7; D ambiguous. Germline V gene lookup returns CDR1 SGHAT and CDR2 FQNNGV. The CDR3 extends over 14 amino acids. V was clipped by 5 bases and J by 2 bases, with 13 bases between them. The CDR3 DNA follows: TGTGCCAGCAGCCTCCCTCACTACCCCTACGAGCAGTACTTC. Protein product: CASSLPHYPYEQYF.

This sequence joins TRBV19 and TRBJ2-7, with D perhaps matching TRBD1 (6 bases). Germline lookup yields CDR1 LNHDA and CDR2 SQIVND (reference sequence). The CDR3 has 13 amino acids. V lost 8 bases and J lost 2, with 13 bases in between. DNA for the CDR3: TGTGCCAGTTTAACAGGGCGAACCTACGAGCAGTACTTC. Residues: CASLTGRTYEQYF.

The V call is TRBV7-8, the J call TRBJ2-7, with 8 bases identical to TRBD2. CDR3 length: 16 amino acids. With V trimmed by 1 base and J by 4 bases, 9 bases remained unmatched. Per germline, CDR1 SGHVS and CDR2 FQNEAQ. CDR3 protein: CASSLGVAGSYYEQYF. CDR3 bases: TGTGCCAGCAGCTTAGGTGTAGCGGGAAGTTATTACGAGCAGTACTTC.

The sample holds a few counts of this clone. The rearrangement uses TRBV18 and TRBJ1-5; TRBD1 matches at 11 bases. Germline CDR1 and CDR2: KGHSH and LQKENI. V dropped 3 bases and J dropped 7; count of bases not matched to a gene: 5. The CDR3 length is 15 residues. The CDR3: CASSPRTGGVQPQHF. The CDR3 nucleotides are TGTGCCAGCTCACCCCGGACAGGGGGCGTACAGCCCCAGCATTTT. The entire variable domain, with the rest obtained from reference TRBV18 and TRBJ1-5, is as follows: NAGVMQNPRHLVRRRGQEARLRCSPMKGHSHVYWYRQLPEEGLKFMVYLQKENIIDESGMPKERFSAEFPKEGPSILRIQQVVRGDSAAYFCASSPRTGGVQPQHFGDGTRLSIL.

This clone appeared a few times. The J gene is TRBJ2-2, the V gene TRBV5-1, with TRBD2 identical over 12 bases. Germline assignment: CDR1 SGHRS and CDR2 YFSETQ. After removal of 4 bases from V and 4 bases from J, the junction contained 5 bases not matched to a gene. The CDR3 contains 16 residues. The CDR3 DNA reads TGCGCCAGCAGCAGGACTAGCGGGATTAGCACCGGGGAGCTGTTTTTT. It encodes CASSRTSGISTGELFF. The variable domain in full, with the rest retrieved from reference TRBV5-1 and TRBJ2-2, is KAGVTQTPRYLIKTRGQQVTLSCSPISGHRSVSWYQQTPGQGLQFLFEYFSETQRNKGNFPGRFSGRQFSNSRSEMNVSTLELGDSALYLCASSRTSGISTGELFFGEGSRLTVL.

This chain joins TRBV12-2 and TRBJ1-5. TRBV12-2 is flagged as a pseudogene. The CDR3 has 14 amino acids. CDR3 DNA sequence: TGTGCAAGTCGCCCCCCTCCGGGGGAACAGCCCCAGCATTTT. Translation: CASRPPPGEQPQHF.

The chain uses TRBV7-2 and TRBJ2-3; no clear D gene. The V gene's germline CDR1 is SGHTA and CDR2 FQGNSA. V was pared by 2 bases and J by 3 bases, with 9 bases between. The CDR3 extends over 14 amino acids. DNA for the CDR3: TGTGCCAGCAGCTTACCGGGTACGACAGATACGCAGTATTTT. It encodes CASSLPGTTDTQYF.

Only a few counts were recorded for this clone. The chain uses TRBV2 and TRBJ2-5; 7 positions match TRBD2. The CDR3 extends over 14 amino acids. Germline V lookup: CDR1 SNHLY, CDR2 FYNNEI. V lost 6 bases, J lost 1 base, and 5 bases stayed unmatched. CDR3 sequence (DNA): TGTGCCAGCAGCCTTCGGGGGGTCCAAGAGACCCAGTACTTC. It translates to CASSLRGVQETQYF.

Here the CDR3 reads CASSPGLQGSGNTIYF. Written as DNA, the CDR3 is TGTGCCAGCTCACCCGGGCTACAGGGCTCTGGAAACACCATATATTTT. This rearrangement joins TRBV18 to TRBJ1-3; weak D call: TRBD1 (6 bases). Trimming pared 3 bases from V and 0 bases from J, leaving 12 bases between. Germline lookup yields CDR1 KGHSH and CDR2 LQKENI. This CDR3 has 16 residues.

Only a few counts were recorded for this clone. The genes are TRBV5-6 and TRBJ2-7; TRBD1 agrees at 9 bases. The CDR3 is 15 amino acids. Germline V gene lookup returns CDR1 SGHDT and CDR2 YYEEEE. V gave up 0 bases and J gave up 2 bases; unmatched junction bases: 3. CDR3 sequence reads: CASSLVGTGPYEQYF. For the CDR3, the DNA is TGTGCCAGCAGCTTGGTGGGGACAGGGCCCTACGAGCAGTACTTC.

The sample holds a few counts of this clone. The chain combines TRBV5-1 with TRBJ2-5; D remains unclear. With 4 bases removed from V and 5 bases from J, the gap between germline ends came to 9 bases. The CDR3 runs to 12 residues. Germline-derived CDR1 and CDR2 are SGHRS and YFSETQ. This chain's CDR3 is CASSRLRETQYF. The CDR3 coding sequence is TGCGCCAGCAGCCGCCTCAGGGAGACCCAGTACTTC.